The 31 T cell receptor beta chains below all came from one sample that was sequenced in a study of vaccination and CD4 T cells after COVID-19. The Oncomine TCR Beta short-read assay sequenced DNA from cultured CD4+ T cells. TCRdb used MiXCR to reprocess the PCR reads, holding one entry per CDR3 protein. The data contain thousands of distinct CDR3 sequences, roughly two thirds of them seen just once; the ten biggest clones take up 37%. For these TCRs, the target antigens are not known. The sample's treatment: approximately 9-day PBMC culture with coronavirus spike peptide pools or control peptides (ViraFEST assay). Gathering of the CD4+ T cells, from the unexposed donor, took place before the COVID-19 pandemic (2011-2018). The sample consisted of CD4+ T cells from blood, cultured in vitro. The receptor source for this set is a human donor in good health.

This clonotype was detected a few times. The rearrangement joins TRBV19 to TRBJ1-2; a possible D gene is TRBD1 (6 bases). The V and J ends lost 5 bases and 1 base respectively, with 11 bases between them. The CDR3 is made up of 14 amino acids. CDR1 and CDR2 (germline): LNHDA, SQIVND (reference sequence). CDR3 in amino acids: CASSETGLNYGYTF. CDR3 coding DNA: TGTGCCAGTAGTGAGACAGGCCTTAACTATGGCTACACCTTC.

This chain uses TRBV5-4 with TRBJ1-1, with D unresolved. Germline CDR1 is SGHNT and CDR2 is YYREEE (reference sequence). Deletions cut 1 base from V and 0 bases from J, with 4 bases between. The CDR3 length is 13 residues. The CDR3 is CASSLQMNTEAFF. In DNA form, the CDR3 reads TGTGCCAGCAGCTTGCAGATGAACACTGAAGCTTTCTTT.

This sequence joins TRBV12-3 or TRBV12-4 and TRBJ1-5; tentative D call: TRBD1 (5 bases). The V end lost 8 bases, the J end lost 0 bases, and 11 bases lay between the germline ends. CDR3 length equals 14 residues. Here the CDR3 reads CASQRTISNQPQHF. The CDR3 nucleotides read TGTGCCAGCCAAAGGACAATTAGCAATCAGCCCCAGCATTTT.

The V gene is TRBV11-2, the J gene TRBJ1-2; 10 bases are shared with TRBD1. Germline-derived CDR1 and CDR2 are SGHAT and FQNNGV. This CDR3 contains 12 residues. V gave up 5 bases and J gave up 12 bases; unmatched junction bases: 6. The CDR3 sequence: CASSRRTGGDTF. Here the CDR3 DNA reads TGTGCCAGCAGCAGAAGGACAGGGGGGGACACCTTC.

This clonotype is a singleton in its sample. The chain combines TRBV7-2 with TRBJ2-5, with TRBD2 identical over 16 bases. After removal of 5 bases from V and 2 bases from J, the junction contained 8 bases not matched to a gene. The CDR3 spans 18 residues. Germline V CDR1 and CDR2: SGHTA, FQGNSA. CDR3 sequence reads: CASSASGTSGGAQETQYF. The CDR3, as DNA: TGTGCCAGCAGCGCCTCCGGGACTAGCGGGGGGGCGCAAGAGACCCAGTACTTC.

The chain uses TRBV2 and TRBJ2-2; tentatively, D is TRBD1 or TRBD2 (5 bases each). CDR1 is SNHLY and CDR2 is FYNNEI in the germline V gene. Trimming stripped 6 bases from V and 1 base from J, with 9 bases between. The CDR3 totals 14 residues. CDR3 in amino acids: CASSWDGNTGELFF. CDR3 in DNA: TGTGCCAGCAGCTGGGACGGGAACACCGGGGAGCTGTTTTTT.

This chain connects TRBV6-1 to TRBJ2-7; 7 nucleotides line up with TRBD1. The CDR3 contains 14 residues. The junction had 8 bases not matched to a gene; V was cut back by 6 bases and J by 3 bases. The V gene's germline CDR1 is MNHNS and CDR2 SASEGT. CDR3 sequence reads: CASRRQGLRYEQYF. Here the CDR3 DNA reads TGTGCCAGCAGAAGACAGGGCCTACGCTACGAGCAGTACTTC.

J is TRBJ2-3 and V is TRBV20-1, with 8 bases fitting TRBD2. The CDR3 runs 16 residues. Germline CDR1 is DFQATT and CDR2 is SNEGSKA (reference sequence). The V gene end was trimmed by 2 bases and the J gene end by 1 base; junction bases not matched to a gene: 8. The CDR3, as DNA: TGCAGTGCTAGACCCCTTTTGCGGGAGGGCACAGATACGCAGTATTTT. Protein sequence: CSARPLLREGTDTQYF.

The chain uses TRBV9 and TRBJ2-5; 15 positions match TRBD2. J was trimmed by 2 bases and V by 4 bases; bases with no gene match: 6. Germline CDR1 is SGDLS and CDR2 is YYNGEE. CDR3 length: 17 amino acids. CDR3 nucleotide sequence: TGTGCCAGCAGCAGAGGACTAGCGGGAGGGTCACAAGAGACCCAGTACTTC. Translating it yields CASSRGLAGGSQETQYF. Combining the CDR3 with reference TRBV9 and TRBJ2-5 gives the whole variable domain DSGVTQTPKHLITATGQRVTLRCSPRSGDLSVYWYQQSLDQGLQFLIQYYNGEERAKGNILERFSAQQFPDLHSELNLSSLELGDSALYFCASSRGLAGGSQETQYFGPGTRLLVL.

The V and J genes are TRBV20-1 and TRBJ2-5; tentative D call: TRBD2 (5 bases). Between the trimmed V and J ends, which lost 6 bases and 5 bases, there was a span of 22 bases. The germline V gene encodes CDR1 DFQATT and CDR2 SNEGSKA (reference sequence). The CDR3 sequence is 15 residues long. Written as DNA, the CDR3 is TGCAGTGCCAGTATCAGACACGTCCCGGGGGAGACCCAGTACTTC. It specifies CSASIRHVPGETQYF.

The V call is TRBV6-1, the J call TRBJ1-5; tentative D call: TRBD1 (5 bases). Germline lookup yields CDR1 MNHNS and CDR2 SASEGT. Trimming took 1 base from V and 13 from J, leaving 11 bases between them. CDR3 length: 12 residues. CDR3 sequence (DNA): TGTGCCAGCAGTGAAGAGTGGGGCAGTCAGCATTTT. Translation gives CASSEEWGSQHF.

V is TRBV6-1 and J is TRBJ1-1; D unresolved. The CDR3 sequence is 13 residues long. Germline loops: CDR1 MNHNS, CDR2 SASEGT. The V end lost 6 bases, the J end lost 6 bases, and 14 bases lay between the germline ends. CDR3 in DNA: TGTGCCAGCAGCGCGGTTCCTACTTCTGAAGCTTTCTTT. Protein: CASSAVPTSEAFF.

The chain employs TRBV6-2 or TRBV6-3 and TRBJ2-1, with 7 bases identical to TRBD2. CDR1 is MNHEY and CDR2 is SVGEGT in the germline V gene. J was trimmed by 3 bases and V by 6 bases; bases with no gene match: 2. The CDR3 totals 13 residues. The CDR3 nucleotides read TGTGCCAGCAGGGGGAGGGTCTACAATGAGCAGTTCTTC. This gives the protein CASRGRVYNEQFF.

The rearrangement uses TRBV5-1 and TRBJ2-5, with a weak D call TRBD1 (6 bases). V lost 4 bases to trimming and J lost 4 bases, with 17 bases between them. CDR1 SGHRS and CDR2 YFSETQ come from the germline V gene. CDR3 size: 15 residues. The DNA of the CDR3 is TGCGCCAGCAGCATTAGCTCCCGAGGGGGAGAGACCCAGTACTTC. It is translated as CASSISSRGGETQYF.

The chain combines TRBV7-9 with TRBJ1-3; unclear D gene. The CDR3 runs 15 residues. The germline V gene has CDR1 SEHNR and CDR2 FQNEAQ (reference sequence). Trimming left V 2 bases short and J 0 bases short, with 8 bases between. DNA for the CDR3: TGTGCCAGCAGCTTACAGGTGTCCTCTGGAAACACCATATATTTT. Its protein is CASSLQVSSGNTIYF.

This chain joins TRBV10-2 and TRBJ1-1; D is uncertain. V was shortened by 3 bases and J by 3 bases, with 11 bases between the two germline ends. The CDR3 is made up of 14 amino acids. Germline values: CDR1 WSHSY, CDR2 SAAADI. CDR3 sequence reads: CASSDFPGDTEAFF. CDR3 sequence (DNA): TGCGCCAGCAGTGATTTTCCCGGGGACACTGAAGCTTTCTTT.

This clonotype was recorded once. This rearrangement joins TRBV2 to TRBJ2-5; D remains unclear. Trimming pared 3 bases from V and 3 bases from J, leaving 2 bases between. In germline, CDR1 is SNHLY, CDR2 FYNNEI. The length of the CDR3 is 11 residues. The CDR3 region has the DNA TGTGCCAGCAGTGACGAAGAGACCCAGTACTTC. Translating gives CASSDEETQYF.

The chain employs TRBV5-1 and TRBJ2-3; D call uncertain. Germline V gene data show CDR1 as SGHRS and CDR2 as YFSETQ. V shed 0 bases and J shed 1 base, with 6 bases lying between them. The CDR3 consists of 14 residues. The DNA for the CDR3 is TGCGCCAGCAGCTTGGCGGTGCGCACAGATACGCAGTATTTT. Its translation: CASSLAVRTDTQYF.

This rearrangement joins TRBV7-2 to TRBJ1-1, with a tentative D call TRBD1 (5 bases). In germline, CDR1 is SGHTA, CDR2 FQGNSA. V was trimmed by 5 bases and J by 5 bases, leaving 9 bases between them. The CDR3 sequence is 12 residues long. In DNA, the CDR3 is TGTGCCAGCAGCGAACAGGTTACTGAAGCTTTCTTT. Its protein is CASSEQVTEAFF.

This clonotype showed up just once. The chain combines TRBV11-2 with TRBJ2-7, with a tentative D call TRBD2 (6 bases). The CDR3 length is 15 residues. CDR1 and CDR2 (germline): SGHAT, FQNNGV. V was cut by 5 bases and J by 2 bases, with 16 bases left in between. The CDR3 DNA is TGTGCCAGCAGCCGAAACCGGGACTCACCCTACGAGCAGTACTTC. Translation gives CASSRNRDSPYEQYF.

The V and J genes are TRBV6-1 and TRBJ2-2; 7 nucleotides align to TRBD1. With V trimmed by 7 bases and J by 4 bases, 12 bases remained unmatched. CDR3 length equals 16 residues. CDR1 and CDR2 (germline): MNHNS, SASEGT. The chain's CDR3 is CASKDEGAFGTGELFF. The DNA for the CDR3 is TGTGCCAGCAAGGACGAGGGGGCCTTTGGCACCGGGGAGCTGTTTTTT.

The V and J genes are TRBV19 and TRBJ2-1; D might be TRBD2 (6 bases). In germline, CDR1 is LNHDA, CDR2 SQIVND (reference sequence). V was cut by 9 bases and J by 2 bases, with 17 bases left in between. This CDR3 is 15 amino acids long. In DNA form, the CDR3 reads TGTGCCAGCCACGGGGACTTTCTCCCCTACAATGAGCAGTTCTTC. It specifies CASHGDFLPYNEQFF.

The chain is built from TRBV7-9 and TRBJ1-5; a weak D match, TRBD1 (5 bases). V was clipped by 5 bases and J by 3 bases, with 11 bases between them. The CDR3 is 14 amino acids. CDR1 and CDR2 (germline): SEHNR, FQNEAQ (reference sequence). The CDR3 is CASSQGGHNQPQHF. In DNA form, the CDR3 reads TGTGCCAGCAGCCAGGGAGGCCACAATCAGCCCCAGCATTTT.

This clonotype is a singleton in its sample. V is TRBV30 and J is TRBJ1-2; maybe TRBD1 (6 bases). V lost 0 bases to trimming and J lost 8 bases, with 16 bases between them. Germline CDR1 is GTSNPN and CDR2 is SVGIG (reference sequence). The CDR3 length is 14 residues. The CDR3 nucleotides read TGTGCCTGGAGTGTATCCCCTCTACAGGGAGGCTACACCTTC. It yields the protein CAWSVSPLQGGYTF. Drawing the rest from reference TRBV30 and TRBJ1-2, the complete variable domain is SQTIHQWPATLVQPVGSPLSLECTVEGTSNPNLYWYRQAAGRGLQLLFYSVGIGQISSEVPQNLSASRPQDRQFILSSKKLLLSDSGFYLCAWSVSPLQGGYTFGSGTRLTVV.

The chain joins TRBV27 to TRBJ1-5; D is possibly TRBD1 (5 bases). Germline V CDR1 and CDR2: MNHEY, SMNVEV (reference sequence). V lost 5 bases and J 5 bases, leaving 13 bases between the germline ends. The CDR3 has 14 amino acids. The CDR3 DNA reads as TGTGCCAGCAGTACCCGGGGGAGATATCAGCCCCAGCATTTT. As protein: CASSTRGRYQPQHF.

This chain joins TRBV20-1 and TRBJ1-3, with a possible D match to TRBD1 (5 bases). CDR3 length equals 13 residues. CDR1 is DFQATT, CDR2 SNEGSKA, per germline (reference sequence). V was clipped by 7 bases and J by 0 bases, with 10 bases between them. The CDR3 reads CSVSRVSGNTIYF. CDR3 nucleotide sequence: TGCAGTGTCTCCAGGGTCTCTGGAAACACCATATATTTT.

The rearrangement uses TRBV6-1 and TRBJ2-7; D unresolved. In germline, CDR1 is MNHNS, CDR2 SASEGT. CDR3 size: 13 residues. V was pared by 6 bases and J by 4 bases, with 13 bases between. DNA for the CDR3: TGTGCCAGCAGGGAAACAGATATTTACGAGCAGTACTTC. Translation: CASRETDIYEQYF.

This clonotype appeared a few times. The rearrangement uses TRBV20-1 and TRBJ2-3; D unclear. The CDR3 is 11 amino acids. V lost 5 bases to trimming and J lost 5 bases, with 8 bases between them. Germline CDR1 reads DFQATT; CDR2 reads SNEGSKA (reference sequence). CDR3 DNA sequence: TGCAGTGCTTCTCTGGTAGATACGCAGTATTTT. This translates into CSASLVDTQYF.

The chain has TRBV2 and TRBJ1-1, with no clear D. This CDR3 has 13 residues. The germline CDR1 and CDR2 sequences are SNHLY and FYNNEI. Trimming cost V 4 bases and J 4 bases, with 10 bases left between them. CDR3 sequence (DNA): TGTGCCAGCAGTGGGATGATGGGCACTGAAGCTTTCTTT. This gives the protein CASSGMMGTEAFF. The entire variable domain, with the rest obtained from reference TRBV2 and TRBJ1-1, is as follows: EPEVTQTPSHQVTQMGQEVILRCVPISNHLYFYWYRQILGQKVEFLVSFYNNEISEKSEIFDDQFSVERPDGSNFTLKIRSTKLEDSAMYFCASSGMMGTEAFFGQGTRLTVV.

The genes are TRBV5-4 and TRBJ2-3, with a possible D match to TRBD1 (5 bases). Germline V gene data show CDR1 as SGHNT and CDR2 as YYREEE (reference sequence). The CDR3 is 15 amino acids. The V gene lost 0 bases and the J gene lost 1 base, with 9 bases spanning the gap. CDR3 amino acids: CASSLVDIRTDTQYF. The CDR3 DNA reads as TGTGCCAGCAGCTTGGTGGACATACGCACAGATACGCAGTATTTT.

This clonotype was seen a few times. J is TRBJ2-2 and V is TRBV20-1; TRBD1 matches at 10 bases. This CDR3 is 15 amino acids long. J gave up 5 bases and V 0 bases, and 3 bases lay outside the gene matches. Germline CDR1 DFQATT, CDR2 SNEGSKA (reference sequence). The CDR3 spells CSARDPGQGTGELFF. CDR3 DNA sequence: TGCAGTGCTAGAGACCCGGGACAGGGGACCGGGGAGCTGTTTTTT.